This T cell receptor beta chain was captured in a study of cytotoxic CD8 clonotypes in ibrutinib-treated CLL. Study information: After treatment lasting a median roughly 13 months, range 6 to 36, response samples were collected.

Method: immunoSEQ multiplex PCR; TCRdb's copy keeps in-frame clones and lacks some. The table lists tens of thousands of clones, around 82% of them singletons, with 7.5% to 8% in the top ten. Findings and caveats of the study: Clonality increased at ibrutinib response, then returned toward baseline at progression. Public clonotypes showed up rarely, and on treatment they shrank or held steady.

Notes on this clone: Its antigen is unknown.

This TCR derives from a human donor with chronic lymphocytic leukemia. Sample: PBMCs, taken at disease progression, from a patient treated with ibrutinib.

The CDR3 loop is CASSLDRVNEKLFF. The CDR3 region has the DNA TGCGCCAGCAGCTTGGACAGGGTTAATGAAAAACTGTTTTTT. This rearrangement joins TRBV5-1 to TRBJ1-4; tentative D call: TRBD1 (6 bases). The germline V gene has CDR1 SGHRS and CDR2 YFSETQ. V lost 0 bases and J lost 4, with 7 bases in between. The CDR3 sequence is 14 residues long.